Following are 17 T cell receptor beta chains from one sample sequenced in a study of blood T cell repertoires in COVID-19. Only in-frame clones appear in the TCRdb table, and some are missing; sequencing was by immunoSEQ multiplex PCR. The sample consists of 350,000 to 550,000 clones, nearly 90% of them appearing once. Sequencing was performed on PBMCs or T cells enriched from blood (not recorded which). The receptors shown here come from a woman younger than 30 with acute COVID-19.

The chain combines TRBV2 with TRBJ2-5, with TRBD2 as a possible D gene (5 bases). Germline V gene lookup returns CDR1 SNHLY and CDR2 FYNNEI. There are 13 residues in the CDR3. V was trimmed by 2 bases and J by 4 bases, leaving 8 bases between them. The CDR3 DNA reads TGTGCCAGCAGTGAACTTAGCGTAGAGACCCAGTACTTC. Translating it yields CASSELSVETQYF.

This clone appeared a few times. The chain carries TRBV11-2 and TRBJ2-7, with D possibly matching TRBD1 (7 bases). V dropped 1 base and J dropped 4 bases, with 14 bases sitting between them. The germline CDR1 and CDR2 sequences are SGHAT and FQNNGV. This CDR3 contains 15 residues. In DNA form, the CDR3 reads TGTGCCAGCAGCTTAGCGGCAGGGGGGAGATACGAGCAGTACTTC. Translating gives CASSLAAGGRYEQYF.

Worth noting for this clone: Other DNA sequences of this sample code for an identical CDR3. This chain uses TRBV5-6 with TRBJ1-2; D is ambiguous. The CDR3 loop spans 13 amino acids. The germline V and J ends were trimmed by 0 bases and 3 bases, with 6 bases remaining between them. The germline V gene encodes CDR1 SGHDT and CDR2 YYEEEE. The CDR3 region is CASSLVRDYGYTF. CDR3 nucleotide sequence: TGTGCCAGCAGCTTGGTACGGGACTATGGCTACACCTTC. Full variable domain (rest looked up from reference TRBV5-6 and TRBJ1-2): DAGVTQSPTHLIKTRGQQVTLRCSPKSGHDTVSWYQQALGQGPQFIFQYYEEEERQRGNFPDRFSGHQFPNYSSELNVNALLLGDSALYLCASSLVRDYGYTFGSGTRLTVV.

This clone has only one observation. This chain connects TRBV7-2 to TRBJ1-2; 8 positions match TRBD1. J gave up 4 bases and V 6 bases, and 10 bases lay outside the gene matches. There are 15 residues in the CDR3. CDR1 is SGHTA and CDR2 is FQGNSA in the germline V gene. The CDR3: CASRPTGTGSYGYTF. CDR3 DNA sequence: TGTGCCAGCAGACCCACCGGGACAGGTTCCTATGGCTACACCTTC.

This chain uses TRBV19 with TRBJ2-7; D perhaps matches TRBD2 (6 bases). The V gene lost 3 bases and the J gene lost 2 bases, with 11 bases spanning the gap. Germline values: CDR1 LNHDA, CDR2 SQIVND (reference sequence). There are 14 residues in the CDR3. The CDR3 region has the DNA TGTGCCAGTAGTATTGGCGGGACCCCCTACGAGCAGTACTTC. Translating it yields CASSIGGTPYEQYF.

The chain joins TRBV2 to TRBJ2-7; tentative D call: TRBD2 (7 bases). Germline V lookup: CDR1 SNHLY, CDR2 FYNNEI. Trimming left V 11 bases short and J 5 bases short, with 19 bases between. This CDR3 comprises 13 residues. The CDR3 DNA is TGTGCCCGAACTGAGGGAGGGGGAAACGAGCAGTACTTC. Amino acid sequence: CARTEGGGNEQYF.

This clone was detected once. V is TRBV2 and J is TRBJ1-1, with D unresolved. V dropped 7 bases and J dropped 2 bases, with 11 bases sitting between them. The CDR3 length is 13 residues. The germline gives CDR1 SNHLY, CDR2 FYNNEI. The CDR3, as DNA: TGTGCCAGCAATGGAGGGCTTAACACTGAAGCTTTCTTT. Translation gives CASNGGLNTEAFF.

This clone was seen only a few times. The chain links TRBV27 to TRBJ2-5; 8 bases are shared with TRBD1. From germline, CDR1 is MNHEY and CDR2 SMNVEV (reference sequence). V trimming: 6 bases; J trimming: 5 bases; junction bases outside the gene matches: 14. The CDR3 is 16 amino acids. This CDR3 is CASRSHGQGLGETQYF. CDR3 in DNA: TGTGCCAGCAGGTCCCATGGACAGGGTCTGGGGGAGACCCAGTACTTC.

This rearrangement joins TRBV19 to TRBJ2-5, with TRBD2 identical over 9 bases. Germline trimming cut 10 bases from V and 2 bases from J; bases unmatched to any gene: 5. CDR1 is LNHDA, CDR2 SQIVND, per germline (reference sequence). This CDR3 region has 13 residues. As DNA, the CDR3 is TGTGCCACCGGGACTAGCAGACAAGAGACCCAGTACTTC. Translation: CATGTSRQETQYF.

The rearrangement links TRBV4-1 to TRBJ1-2; TRBD1 might be the D (5 bases). This CDR3 contains 15 residues. Germline lookup yields CDR1 MGHRA and CDR2 YSYEKL. V was trimmed by 0 bases and J by 5 bases, leaving 13 bases between them. CDR3 DNA: TGCGCCAGCAGCCAAGAGGACACGGGGGAATATGGCTACACCTTC. The encoded protein is CASSQEDTGEYGYTF.

The chain combines TRBV9 with TRBJ2-1; D uncertain. Trimming removed 0 bases at V and 2 bases at J, with 6 bases between. Germline V gene sequence: CDR1 SGDLS, CDR2 YYNGEE. This CDR3 region has 14 residues. The CDR3 reads CASSVDITYNEQFF. CDR3 bases: TGTGCCAGCAGCGTAGACATAACCTACAATGAGCAGTTCTTC.

This clone is a singleton in its sample. This chain links TRBV14 with TRBJ1-4, with 9 bases fitting TRBD1. Germline V gene sequence: CDR1 SGHDN, CDR2 FVKESK. With V trimmed by 4 bases and J by 8 bases, 11 bases remained unmatched. The CDR3 is 16 amino acids. CDR3 residues: CASSRAVTGGGEKLFF. The CDR3, as DNA: TGTGCCAGCAGCCGAGCAGTAACAGGGGGCGGGGAAAAACTGTTTTTT.

V gene TRBV18 combines with J gene TRBJ2-7; D remains unclear. Germline V gene data show CDR1 as KGHSH and CDR2 as LQKENI. The CDR3 loop spans 13 amino acids. Trimming left V 3 bases short and J 3 bases short, with 9 bases between. The CDR3 spells CASSPSLLYEQYF. CDR3 sequence (DNA): TGTGCCAGCTCACCTTCGCTACTCTACGAGCAGTACTTC.

The chain combines TRBV11-2 with TRBJ2-7; TRBD2 aligns across 13 bases. CDR1 and CDR2 from the germline V gene are SGHAT and FQNNGV. This CDR3 has 18 amino acids. V shed 2 bases and J 3 bases; nucleotides not matched to a gene: 10. This CDR3 reads CASSLSGLAGPTGYEQYF. The CDR3 DNA follows: TGTGCCAGCAGCTTATCGGGACTAGCGGGACCGACAGGCTACGAGCAGTACTTC.

This clone was seen once. The chain is built from TRBV3-1 (or the pseudogene TRBV3-2) and TRBJ1-1; D is unclear. V dropped 0 bases and J dropped 5 bases, with 13 bases sitting between them. This CDR3 region has 15 residues. Germline-derived CDR1 and CDR2 are LGHDT and YNNKEL (reference sequence). The DNA of the CDR3 is TGTGCCAGCAGCCAAGAGTATCTCGAGGGAACTGAAGCTTTCTTT. Protein: CASSQEYLEGTEAFF.

The V gene is TRBV10-3, the J gene TRBJ1-6; TRBD1 is a possible D gene (5 bases). CDR3 length equals 14 residues. Deletions cut 4 bases from V and 7 bases from J, with 11 bases between. Germline lookup yields CDR1 ENHRY and CDR2 SYGVKD. The CDR3, as DNA: TGTGCCATCAGTGTAGGACAATTAAATTCACCCCTCCACTTT. Translation: CAISVGQLNSPLHF.

V gene TRBV5-6 combines with J gene TRBJ1-1, with 8 bases fitting TRBD1. J lost 5 bases, V lost 0 bases, and 6 bases had no gene match. CDR1 is SGHDT, CDR2 YYEEEE, per germline. This CDR3 comprises 15 residues. Here the CDR3 reads CASSLGAGGWTEAFF. The CDR3 nucleotides read TGTGCCAGCAGCTTGGGGGCAGGGGGCTGGACTGAAGCTTTCTTT.